The 23 T cell receptor beta chains listed next were all sequenced from one sample in a study of identical twins. TCRdb itself ran the 5' RACE reads through MiXCR, one entry per CDR3 protein. Found here are roughly 250,000 distinct CDR3 sequences, around an eighth of them singletons; the top ten hold around 8.3%. What was sequenced was memory (CD45RO+) T cells sorted from blood. The receptors originated from a woman under 30 in good health.

The DNA for the CDR3 is TGTGCCAGCTCACCAGGAAGGGACAGGACAAACCCCTCCTACGAGCAGTACTTC. It encodes CASSPGRDRTNPSYEQYF. The chain has TRBV18 and TRBJ2-7; 8 nucleotides match TRBD1. The CDR3 has 18 residues. The junction had 12 bases not matched to a gene; V was cut back by 2 bases and J by 0 bases. The germline V gene encodes CDR1 KGHSH and CDR2 LQKENI.

The V and J genes are TRBV6-2 or TRBV6-3 and TRBJ2-7; no definite D call. The length of the CDR3 is 12 residues. Trimming cost V 5 bases and J 0 bases, with 5 bases left between them. Germline CDR1 and CDR2: MNHEY and SVGEGT. The CDR3 nucleotides read TGTGCCAGCAGTCCCTTCTCCTACGAGCAGTACTTC. Translated: CASSPFSYEQYF.

A word on this clonotype: The junction departs from the called germline gene at one end, perhaps through a read error. CDR3 in amino acids: CATSQVRPQADTQYF. The CDR3 coding sequence is TGTGCCACCAGCCAAGTCCGGCCGCAGGCAGATACGCAGTATTTT. This rearrangement joins TRBV3-1 to TRBJ2-3; D remains ambiguous. This CDR3 region has 15 residues. Germline loops: CDR1 LGHDT, CDR2 YNNKEL (reference sequence).

Only a few counts were recorded for this clonotype. The chain uses TRBV5-1 and TRBJ2-5, with TRBD2 identical over 13 bases. The CDR3 spans 15 residues. Per germline, CDR1 SGHRS and CDR2 YFSETQ. The ends lost 7 bases at V and 5 bases at J; junction bases unmatched: 8. CDR3 bases: TGCGCCAGCTCGGGACTAGCGGGACCAAGGGAGACCCAGTACTTC. It codes for CASSGLAGPRETQYF.

V usage is TRBV20-1 and J usage is TRBJ2-1, with 12 nucleotides matching TRBD2. The CDR3 consists of 18 residues. Germline-derived CDR1 and CDR2 are DFQATT and SNEGSKA (reference sequence). V shed 5 bases and J 5 bases; nucleotides not matched to a gene: 16. The CDR3 reads CSAFPPTLLAGGDNEQFF. Written as DNA, the CDR3 is TGCAGTGCTTTCCCCCCCACACTACTAGCGGGAGGTGACAATGAGCAGTTCTTC.

This clonotype was picked up a small number of times. The chain joins TRBV20-1 to TRBJ2-3, with no clear D. Germline lookup yields CDR1 DFQATT and CDR2 SNEGSKA (reference sequence). This CDR3 has 13 amino acids. The V end lost 6 bases, the J end lost 6 bases, and 16 bases lay between the germline ends. In DNA, the CDR3 is TGCAGTGCCGTACGGAGTTTGCCGGATACGCAGTATTTT. Protein product: CSAVRSLPDTQYF.

The chain combines TRBV12-3 or TRBV12-4 with TRBJ1-5; D possibly corresponds to TRBD1 (5 bases). The CDR3 has 14 amino acids. Trimming shortened V by 5 bases and J by 0 bases, and 8 bases separated the two germline ends. The CDR3 bases are TGTGCCAGCAGTGCAGGGTATAGCAATCAGCCCCAGCATTTT. It encodes CASSAGYSNQPQHF.

This rearrangement joins TRBV6-5 to TRBJ2-3, with 7 bases lining up with TRBD2. The germline V gene has CDR1 MNHEY and CDR2 SVGAGI. J lost 11 bases, V lost 2 bases, and 7 bases had no gene match. The CDR3 length is 13 residues. The CDR3 region has the DNA TGTGCCAGCAGTTACGGCTCGGGGGGTCGGCAGTATTTT. Its protein product is CASSYGSGGRQYF.

This clonotype was detected ten times or more. The chain couples TRBV7-3 to TRBJ2-5; tentative D call: TRBD1 (5 bases). Deletions cut 2 bases from V and 2 bases from J, with 6 bases between. The CDR3 runs 13 residues. Germline values: CDR1 SGHTA, CDR2 FQGTGA. In DNA form, the CDR3 reads TGTGCCAGCAGCTTAGGGGCACAAGAGACCCAGTACTTC. As protein: CASSLGAQETQYF.

The chain uses TRBV20-1 and TRBJ2-1, with 13 bases that match TRBD2. CDR3 length equals 15 residues. V was pared by 1 base and J by 7 bases, with 4 bases of the junction left unmatched. Germline assignment: CDR1 DFQATT and CDR2 SNEGSKA (reference sequence). CDR3 in DNA: TGCAGTGCTAGAGGTCCGGGACTAGCGGGAAATGAGCAGTTCTTC. Residues: CSARGPGLAGNEQFF.

This clonotype was detected only a few times. The chain is built from TRBV18 and TRBJ1-1; D gene uncertain. The germline V gene encodes CDR1 KGHSH and CDR2 LQKENI. This CDR3 region has 14 residues. V was trimmed by 0 bases and J by 1 base, leaving 6 bases between them. CDR3 loop: CASSPPNRNTEAFF. As DNA, the CDR3 is TGTGCCAGCTCACCACCCAACAGGAACACTGAAGCTTTCTTT.

The chain uses TRBV4-3 and TRBJ2-7; 7 bases agree with TRBD1. The germline V gene encodes CDR1 LGHNA and CDR2 YSLEER. V trimming: 2 bases; J trimming: 3 bases; junction bases outside the gene matches: 4. CDR3 length equals 14 residues. The CDR3 protein is CASSQMWDSYEQYF. In nucleotides, the CDR3 is TGCGCCAGCAGCCAAATGTGGGACAGCTACGAGCAGTACTTC.

This clonotype was seen a handful of times. The chain has TRBV11-2 and TRBJ1-1; 8 nucleotides line up with TRBD1. V was clipped by 6 bases and J by 11 bases; unmatched bases: 8. The CDR3 runs to 12 residues. Germline assignment: CDR1 SGHAT and CDR2 FQNNGV. The DNA for the CDR3 is TGTGCCAGCAGTTTGACAGGGGCGGCGGCTTTCTTT. Protein sequence: CASSLTGAAAFF. Full variable domain (missing parts from reference TRBV11-2 and TRBJ1-1): EAGVAQSPRYKIIEKRQSVAFWCNPISGHATLYWYQQILGQGPKLLIQFQNNGVVDDSQLPKDRFSAERLKGVDSTLKIQPAKLEDSAVYLCASSLTGAAAFFGQGTRLTVV.

The rearrangement links TRBV5-6 to TRBJ2-7, with 8 bases aligning to TRBD1. The germline V gene has CDR1 SGHDT and CDR2 YYEEEE. V lost 4 bases, J lost 0 bases, and 6 bases stayed unmatched. The CDR3 is 15 amino acids. This chain's CDR3 is CASSRGQASSYEQYF. CDR3 sequence (DNA): TGTGCCAGCAGCCGGGGACAGGCTAGCTCCTACGAGCAGTACTTC.

The chain is built from TRBV11-3 and TRBJ2-1, with 8 nucleotides matching TRBD2. Germline V gene sequence: CDR1 SGHNT, CDR2 YENEEA. V trimming: 5 bases; J trimming: 6 bases; junction bases outside the gene matches: 9. The CDR3 spans 15 residues. The DNA for the CDR3 is TGTGCCAGCAGCAGAGGCGGGACTAGGGGCAATGAGCAGTTCTTC. This gives the protein CASSRGGTRGNEQFF.

This clonotype was counted between two and nine times. V usage is TRBV3-1 and J usage is TRBJ2-7, with D unclear. The CDR3 contains 15 residues. Per the germline V gene, CDR1 is LGHDT and CDR2 is YNNKEL (reference sequence). Trimming left V 1 base short and J 1 base short, with 11 bases between. The DNA for the CDR3 is TGTGCCAGCAGCCAAGTACCTTCTAGGTCCTACGAGCAGTACTTC. It encodes CASSQVPSRSYEQYF.

The chain links TRBV20-1 to TRBJ1-2; D gene uncertain. The CDR3 has 11 amino acids. V lost 3 bases, J lost 5 bases, and 7 bases lay in between. Germline V CDR1 and CDR2: DFQATT, SNEGSKA (reference sequence). CDR3: CSASFGYGYTF. CDR3 coding DNA: TGCAGTGCTAGTTTTGGTTATGGCTACACCTTC.

This clonotype was counted a single time. The J gene is TRBJ1-5, the V gene TRBV9; D might be TRBD1 (5 bases). Trimming removed 0 bases from V and 2 bases from J, with 12 bases in between. CDR1 and CDR2 from the germline V gene are SGDLS and YYNGEE. The CDR3 length is 16 residues. The CDR3 coding sequence is TGTGCCAGCAGCGTAGGCGGGGCTACGGGCAATCAGCCCCAGCATTTT. It is translated as CASSVGGATGNQPQHF.

This clonotype was found a few times. This sequence joins TRBV11-2 and TRBJ2-1, with D perhaps TRBD2 (6 bases). Deletions cut 2 bases from V and 3 bases from J, with 14 bases between. This CDR3 comprises 16 residues. CDR1 is SGHAT and CDR2 is FQNNGV in the germline V gene. The CDR3 is CASSLRLGGIYNEQFF. CDR3 coding DNA: TGTGCCAGCAGCTTACGACTAGGTGGAATCTACAATGAGCAGTTCTTC. Full variable domain (rest looked up from reference TRBV11-2 and TRBJ2-1): EAGVAQSPRYKIIEKRQSVAFWCNPISGHATLYWYQQILGQGPKLLIQFQNNGVVDDSQLPKDRFSAERLKGVDSTLKIQPAKLEDSAVYLCASSLRLGGIYNEQFFGPGTRLTVL.

This clonotype was picked up a small number of times. The chain has TRBV24-1 and TRBJ2-3; 9 nucleotides match TRBD1. This CDR3 spans 18 amino acids. The J segment lost 4 bases and the V segment lost 5 bases, leaving 15 bases of the junction unmatched. Germline CDR1 reads KGHDR; CDR2 reads SFDVKD. CDR3 DNA: TGTGCCACCAGTGGTCAGGACAGGGGCCATCCAGGGGCAGATACGCAGTATTTT. Protein sequence: CATSGQDRGHPGADTQYF.

This chain uses TRBV12-3 or TRBV12-4 with TRBJ2-1, with D perhaps TRBD2 (6 bases). This CDR3 comprises 16 residues. Trimming removed 6 bases at V and 0 bases at J, with 15 bases between. The chain's CDR3 is CASSLTGTSSYNEQFF. CDR3 in DNA: TGTGCCAGCAGCTTAACCGGGACTTCCTCCTACAATGAGCAGTTCTTC.

On this clonotype: A much larger clone differs by one base, so this may be a read error. V and J are TRBV29-1 and TRBJ1-2; D not certain. V was trimmed by 5 bases and J by 7 bases, leaving 14 bases between them. Per the germline V gene, CDR1 is SQVTM and CDR2 is ANQGSEA. This CDR3 comprises 12 residues. In DNA form, the CDR3 reads TGCAGCGTTCGGGAGTCGCCCTCTGGCTACACCTTC. Residues: CSVRESPSGYTF.

V gene TRBV5-4 combines with J gene TRBJ1-2; the D gene is possibly TRBD1 (6 bases). This CDR3 comprises 15 residues. V was trimmed by 0 bases and J by 6 bases, leaving 15 bases between them. Germline values: CDR1 SGHNT, CDR2 YYREEE (reference sequence). This CDR3 reads CASSLDMSGANGYTF. Here the CDR3 DNA reads TGTGCCAGCAGCTTGGATATGTCGGGGGCGAATGGCTACACCTTC.